This entry describes one TCR beta chain. Generated by immunoSEQ multiplex PCR, the TCRdb table keeps only in-frame clones and is missing some. The sample holds a few hundred thousand clones, approximately 80% seen once. This specimen belongs to a study of blood T cell repertoires in COVID-19. The CDR3 is 16 amino acids. The germline gives CDR1 SGDLS, CDR2 YYNGEE. The V end lost 0 bases, the J end lost 0 bases, and 10 bases lay between the germline ends. The chain carries TRBV9 and TRBJ2-1; the D gene is possibly TRBD2 (5 bases). This TCR was recovered from a human donor in a cohort sampled during active COVID-19. Sequencing was done on a sample of peripheral blood. CDR3 coding DNA: TGTGCCAGCAGCGTAGGGGCGGGCTTCTCCTACAATGAGCAGTTCTTC. Its translation: CASSVGAGFSYNEQFF.